These 25 T cell receptor beta chains came from one sample sequenced in a study of T cell responses to AZD1222 COVID-19 vaccine. Profiling relied on immunoSEQ multiplex PCR, and the TCRdb table lists in-frame clones only, not all of them. The sample yields roughly 130,000 clones, 88% seen once. This specimen was peripheral blood, taken on day 0 of AZD1222 vaccination. The receptor set was obtained from an adult in good health.

The chain recombines TRBV10-3 with TRBJ2-2, with 12 bases fitting TRBD2. Per germline, CDR1 ENHRY and CDR2 SYGVKD. The CDR3 runs to 16 residues. J lost 4 bases, V lost 8 bases, and 8 bases had no gene match. The CDR3 region has the DNA TGTGCCATCTCGGGACTAGCGGGCTCGTTCACCGGGGAGCTGTTTTTT. Translating it yields CAISGLAGSFTGELFF.

The chain is built from TRBV18 and TRBJ2-5; perhaps TRBD2 as D (5 bases). With 5 bases removed from V and 3 bases from J, the gap between germline ends came to 13 bases. In germline, CDR1 is KGHSH, CDR2 LQKENI. The CDR3 loop spans 14 amino acids. CDR3 region: CASSNRGREETQYF. The DNA for the CDR3 is TGTGCCAGCTCAAACCGAGGGAGAGAAGAGACCCAGTACTTC.

This clone showed up just a few times. The chain is built from TRBV6-6 and TRBJ1-1; 10 bases agree with TRBD1. V dropped 5 bases and J dropped 3; count of bases not matched to a gene: 15. Germline CDR1 MNHNY, CDR2 SVGAGI (reference sequence). CDR3 size: 18 residues. The CDR3 protein is CASSRGFGTGARDTEAFF. As DNA, the CDR3 is TGTGCCAGCAGTCGAGGATTTGGGACAGGGGCCAGGGACACTGAAGCTTTCTTT.

The chain has TRBV2 and TRBJ1-5; D uncertain. The CDR3 is 12 residues long. V shed 7 bases and J shed 5 bases, with 9 bases lying between them. Germline CDR1 SNHLY, CDR2 FYNNEI. The CDR3 bases are TGTGCCAGCACGGGAGGCGATCAGCCCCAGCATTTT. It specifies CASTGGDQPQHF.

This clone was counted a few times. The V and J genes are TRBV6-2 or TRBV6-3 and TRBJ1-5; D gene unclear. The germline V and J ends were trimmed by 0 bases and 4 bases, with 13 bases remaining between them. The CDR3 length is 16 residues. The germline V gene encodes CDR1 MNHEY and CDR2 SVGEGT. The CDR3 DNA follows: TGTGCCAGCAGTTACTCGGCGGGGTCAGGTAATCAGCCCCAGCATTTT. Encoded protein: CASSYSAGSGNQPQHF.

The chain is built from TRBV6-1 and TRBJ2-1, with 11 bases identical to TRBD1. With V trimmed by 0 bases and J by 8 bases, 6 bases remained unmatched. The CDR3 is made up of 16 amino acids. CDR1 is MNHNS and CDR2 is SASEGT in the germline V gene. The CDR3 sequence: CASSEAIGTGGYEQFF. CDR3 nucleotides: TGTGCCAGCAGTGAAGCGATTGGGACAGGGGGATATGAGCAGTTCTTC.

The chain combines TRBV7-9 with TRBJ1-4, with D tentatively TRBD1 (6 bases). V dropped 4 bases and J dropped 4 bases, with 16 bases sitting between them. Germline V lookup: CDR1 SEHNR, CDR2 FQNEAQ (reference sequence). The CDR3 consists of 16 residues. The CDR3 loop is CASSSPGGGINEKLFF. In DNA form, the CDR3 reads TGTGCCAGCAGCTCCCCAGGAGGGGGAATTAATGAAAAACTGTTTTTT.

The rearrangement uses TRBV9 and TRBJ1-6, with D perhaps matching TRBD1 (5 bases). The CDR3 runs to 15 residues. Germline CDR1 is SGDLS and CDR2 is YYNGEE. Trimming pared 4 bases from V and 10 bases from J, leaving 18 bases between. The DNA of the CDR3 is TGTGCCAGCAGCCCACACCCCGGGACGAACTCACCCCTCCACTTT. Protein: CASSPHPGTNSPLHF.

The chain joins TRBV19 to TRBJ1-2; 8 positions agree with TRBD1. Germline lookup yields CDR1 LNHDA and CDR2 SQIVND (reference sequence). The CDR3 consists of 13 residues. Losses at the gene ends were 8 bases for V and 2 bases for J; bases not matched to a gene: 4. CDR3 in amino acids: CASQGAVNYGYTF. The CDR3 DNA follows: TGTGCCAGTCAGGGGGCGGTAAACTATGGCTACACCTTC.

This clone came up once. The rearrangement joins TRBV5-1 to TRBJ2-3; 8 bases match TRBD2. The V gene end was trimmed by 5 bases and the J gene end by 5 bases; junction bases not matched to a gene: 10. The CDR3 is 15 amino acids. Germline V gene sequence: CDR1 SGHRS, CDR2 YFSETQ. In DNA, the CDR3 is TGCGCCAGCAGAAACGGAGCGGGGGTAAGAGATACGCAGTATTTT. Its protein is CASRNGAGVRDTQYF.

The CDR3 coding sequence is TGTGCCAGCAGACGGACAGGGTCGCCTTTGGCTTTCTTT. It is translated as CASRRTGSPLAFF. This rearrangement joins TRBV12-3 or TRBV12-4 to TRBJ1-1; 8 bases line up with TRBD1. The trim removed 6 bases at V and 11 bases at J, leaving 11 bases unmatched. The CDR3 runs 13 residues.

The V call is TRBV5-4, the J call TRBJ1-1; D gene uncertain. This CDR3 contains 15 residues. CDR1 and CDR2 from the germline V gene are SGHNT and YYREEE (reference sequence). The ends were cut back, 4 bases at V and 1 base at J, with 14 bases in the middle. This chain's CDR3 is CASSPPAGWNTEAFF. The CDR3 DNA sequence: TGTGCCAGCAGCCCCCCTGCCGGGTGGAACACTGAAGCTTTCTTT.

In this sample, this clone turned up a few times. The chain employs TRBV7-9 and TRBJ2-5, with D uncertain. The ends were cut back, 1 base at V and 2 bases at J, with 8 bases in the middle. CDR1 and CDR2 from the germline V gene are SEHNR and FQNEAQ (reference sequence). The CDR3 is 14 residues long. The chain's CDR3 is CASSLGMAQETQYF. In nucleotides, the CDR3 is TGTGCCAGCAGCTTAGGGATGGCGCAAGAGACCCAGTACTTC.

This clone has a handful of counts. This chain uses TRBV24-1 with TRBJ2-3, with D hard to call. CDR1 is KGHDR, CDR2 SFDVKD, per germline. The CDR3 is made up of 14 amino acids. Between the trimmed V and J ends, which lost 4 bases and 7 bases, there was a span of 14 bases. CDR3 bases: TGTGCCACCAGTGACCCGAGACCTTCAAATACGCAGTATTTT. Amino acid sequence: CATSDPRPSNTQYF.

The chain is built from TRBV30 and TRBJ1-1; possibly TRBD1 for D (6 bases). The CDR3 length is 13 residues. V lost 4 bases, J lost 10 bases, and 19 bases lay in between. Germline V gene sequence: CDR1 GTSNPN, CDR2 SVGIG (reference sequence). In DNA form, the CDR3 reads TGTGCCTGGAACCCAGACGGGAAAGGGGGAGCTTTCTTT. Protein sequence: CAWNPDGKGGAFF. Filled out from reference TRBV30 and TRBJ1-1, the complete variable domain reads SQTIHQWPATLVQPVGSPLSLECTVEGTSNPNLYWYRQAAGRGLQLLFYSVGIGQISSEVPQNLSASRPQDRQFILSSKKLLLSDSGFYLCAWNPDGKGGAFFGQGTRLTVV.

This chain uses TRBV7-2 with TRBJ2-6, with D perhaps being TRBD1 or TRBD2 (5 bases each). This CDR3 has 16 amino acids. Germline V gene lookup returns CDR1 SGHTA and CDR2 FQGNSA. Trimming stripped 5 bases from V and 0 bases from J, with 11 bases between. For the CDR3, the DNA is TGTGCCAGCAGCCCCGAGGGGAGCTCTGGGGCCAACGTCCTGACTTTC. It specifies CASSPEGSSGANVLTF.

The V gene is TRBV5-8, the J gene TRBJ2-7; perhaps TRBD2 as D (6 bases). The CDR3 contains 15 residues. Trimming removed 4 bases at V and 0 bases at J, with 14 bases between. Germline CDR1 is SGHTS and CDR2 is YDEGEE. CDR3 loop: CASSKGTRSSYEQYF. CDR3 DNA sequence: TGTGCCAGCAGCAAAGGGACTCGGAGCTCCTACGAGCAGTACTTC. Full variable domain (rest looked up from reference TRBV5-8 and TRBJ2-7): EAGVTQSPTHLIKTRGQQATLRCSPISGHTSVYWYQQALGLGLQFLLWYDEGEERNRGNFPPRFSGRQFPNYSSELNVNALELEDSALYLCASSKGTRSSYEQYFGPGTRLTVT.

The chain joins TRBV3-1 (or the pseudogene TRBV3-2) to TRBJ1-5, with TRBD1 identical over 8 bases. V trimming: 2 bases; J trimming: 2 bases; junction bases outside the gene matches: 2. Germline lookup yields CDR1 LGHDT and CDR2 YNNKEL (reference sequence). The CDR3 consists of 15 residues. CDR3 sequence reads: CASSQQTGGNQPQHF. The CDR3 DNA follows: TGTGCCAGCAGCCAACAGACAGGGGGCAATCAGCCCCAGCATTTT.

The gene calls are TRBV12-3 or TRBV12-4 and TRBJ2-3, with TRBD1 as a possible D gene (5 bases). V gave up 5 bases and J gave up 6 bases, with 12 bases separating them. The CDR3 has 13 residues. The CDR3: CASSKNRWDTQYF. The CDR3 DNA reads TGTGCCAGCAGTAAAAACAGGTGGGATACGCAGTATTTT.

This chain connects TRBV10-3 to TRBJ2-5; 11 nucleotides match TRBD2. V lost 6 bases, J lost 5 bases, and 11 bases stayed unmatched. Germline assignment: CDR1 ENHRY and CDR2 SYGVKD. The CDR3 has 16 residues. CDR3 in amino acids: CAISRLAGTLVETQYF. The DNA for the CDR3 is TGTGCCATCAGCAGACTAGCGGGGACCCTAGTTGAGACCCAGTACTTC.

CDR3 in amino acids: CASSDRGTTEAFF. CDR3 nucleotide sequence: TGTGCCAGCAGTGACAGGGGAACCACTGAAGCTTTCTTT. This chain connects TRBV6-6 to TRBJ1-1; 8 bases map to TRBD1. CDR1 is MNHNY and CDR2 is SVGAGI in the germline V gene (reference sequence). This CDR3 has 13 residues. The J segment lost 4 bases and the V segment lost 5 bases, leaving 3 bases of the junction unmatched.

This rearrangement joins TRBV9 to TRBJ2-3; 8 bases line up with TRBD2. The CDR3 sequence is 15 residues long. Per the germline V gene, CDR1 is SGDLS and CDR2 is YYNGEE. The trim removed 0 bases at V and 0 bases at J, leaving 0 bases unmatched. The CDR3 coding sequence is TGTGCCAGCAGCGTAGCGGGAGGGAGCACAGATACGCAGTATTTT. This gives the protein CASSVAGGSTDTQYF.

The chain is built from TRBV7-8 and TRBJ2-7; D unresolved. The CDR3 length is 14 residues. Trimming removed 5 bases from V and 7 bases from J, with 18 bases in between. Germline V gives CDR1 SGHVS, CDR2 FQNEAQ. The CDR3 region is CASSPWALSWEQYF. The DNA for the CDR3 is TGTGCCAGCAGCCCCTGGGCCCTCTCTTGGGAGCAGTACTTC.

The J gene is TRBJ1-3, the V gene TRBV11-1, with a tentative D call TRBD1 (5 bases). Germline V gene lookup returns CDR1 SGHAT and CDR2 FQDESV (reference sequence). The CDR3 is 16 amino acids. Trimming pared 5 bases from V and 0 bases from J, leaving 14 bases between. CDR3 nucleotides: TGTGCCAGCAGCCCGGGACGGACTTACTCTGGAAACACCATATATTTT. Amino acids: CASSPGRTYSGNTIYF.

The chain has TRBV7-9 and TRBJ2-7; D remains unclear. V was shortened by 2 bases and J by 5 bases, with 4 bases between the two germline ends. Germline values: CDR1 SEHNR, CDR2 FQNEAQ (reference sequence). This CDR3 region has 11 residues. CDR3 nucleotide sequence: TGTGCCAGCAGCTTACTGGACGAGCAGTACTTC. Protein: CASSLLDEQYF.